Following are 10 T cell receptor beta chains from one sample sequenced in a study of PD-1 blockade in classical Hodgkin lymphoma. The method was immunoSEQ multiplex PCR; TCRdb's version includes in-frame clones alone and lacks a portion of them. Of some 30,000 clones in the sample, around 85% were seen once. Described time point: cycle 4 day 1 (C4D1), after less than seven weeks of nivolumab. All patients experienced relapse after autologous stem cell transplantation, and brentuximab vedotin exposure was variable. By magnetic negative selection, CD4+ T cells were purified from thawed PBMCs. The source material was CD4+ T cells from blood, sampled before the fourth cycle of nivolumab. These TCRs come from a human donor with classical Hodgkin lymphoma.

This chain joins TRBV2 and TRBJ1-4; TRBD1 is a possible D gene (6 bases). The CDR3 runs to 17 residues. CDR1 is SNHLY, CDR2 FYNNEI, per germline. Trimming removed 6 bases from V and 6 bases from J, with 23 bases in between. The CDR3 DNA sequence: TGTGCCAGCAGGACCCCCAGGGGATCAGGGCAAGATGAAAAACTGTTTTTT. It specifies CASRTPRGSGQDEKLFF.

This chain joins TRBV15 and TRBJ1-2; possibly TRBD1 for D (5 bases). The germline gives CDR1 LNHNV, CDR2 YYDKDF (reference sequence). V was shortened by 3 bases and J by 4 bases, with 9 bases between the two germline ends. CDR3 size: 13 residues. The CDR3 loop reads CATSRGDSYGYTF. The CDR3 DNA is TGTGCCACCAGCAGGGGGGATAGCTATGGCTACACCTTC.

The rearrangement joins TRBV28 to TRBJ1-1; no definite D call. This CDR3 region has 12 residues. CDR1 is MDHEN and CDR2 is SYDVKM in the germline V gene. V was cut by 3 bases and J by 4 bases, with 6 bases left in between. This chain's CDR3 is CASSFSVTEAFF. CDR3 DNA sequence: TGTGCCAGCAGTTTTAGTGTCACTGAAGCTTTCTTT. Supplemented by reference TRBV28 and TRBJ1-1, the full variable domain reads DVKVTQSSRYLVKRTGEKVFLECVQDMDHENMFWYRQDPGLGLRLIYFSYDVKMKEKGDIPEGYSVSREKKERFSLILESASTNQTSMYLCASSFSVTEAFFGQGTRLTVV.

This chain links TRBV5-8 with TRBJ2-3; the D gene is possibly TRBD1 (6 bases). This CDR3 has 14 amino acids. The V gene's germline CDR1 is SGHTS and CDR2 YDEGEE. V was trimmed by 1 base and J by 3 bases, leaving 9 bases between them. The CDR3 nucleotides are TGTGCCAGCAGCTTGAGCAGGGGAACAGATACGCAGTATTTT. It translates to CASSLSRGTDTQYF.

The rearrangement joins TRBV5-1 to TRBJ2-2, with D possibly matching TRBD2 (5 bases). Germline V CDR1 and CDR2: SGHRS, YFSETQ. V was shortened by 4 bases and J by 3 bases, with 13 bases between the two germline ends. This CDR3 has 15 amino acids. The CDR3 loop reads CASSRLVGDTGELFF. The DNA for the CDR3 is TGCGCCAGCAGCCGACTGGTGGGAGACACCGGGGAGCTGTTTTTT.

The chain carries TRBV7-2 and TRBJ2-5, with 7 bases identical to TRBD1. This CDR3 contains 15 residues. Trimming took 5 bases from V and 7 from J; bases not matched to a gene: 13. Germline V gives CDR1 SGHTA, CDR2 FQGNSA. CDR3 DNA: TGTGCCAGCAGCCCCCAACAGGGGAAGCCGGGGACCCAGTACTTC. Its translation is CASSPQQGKPGTQYF.

CDR3: CASSKGRDWNTEAFF. The CDR3 DNA reads TGTGCCAGTAGTAAAGGGAGGGATTGGAACACTGAAGCTTTCTTT. This sequence joins TRBV19 and TRBJ1-1; D is unresolved. CDR3 length: 15 residues. Germline CDR1 LNHDA, CDR2 SQIVND (reference sequence). The V end was cut by 4 bases, the J end by 1 base, with 13 bases between.

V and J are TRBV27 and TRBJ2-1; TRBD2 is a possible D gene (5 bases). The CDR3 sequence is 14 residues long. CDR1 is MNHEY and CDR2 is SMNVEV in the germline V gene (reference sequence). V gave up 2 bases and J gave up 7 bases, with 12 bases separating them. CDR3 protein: CASSLRPSLNEQFF. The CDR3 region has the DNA TGTGCCAGCAGTTTAAGGCCTAGCTTAAATGAGCAGTTCTTC.

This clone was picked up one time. The CDR3 loop is CASSLAGQGASGYTF. The CDR3 DNA is TGTGCCAGCAGCTTAGCGGGACAGGGGGCTTCTGGCTACACCTTC. V usage is TRBV7-9 and J usage is TRBJ1-2; 12 positions match TRBD1. The length of the CDR3 is 15 residues. Trimming at V came to 0 bases and at J to 7 bases, leaving 3 bases not matched to a gene. Looked up from germline, CDR1 is SEHNR and CDR2 is FQNEAQ (reference sequence).

CDR3 DNA: TGTGCCAGCAGTGTTACGGGGGGGGATACGCAGTATTTT. It codes for CASSVTGGDTQYF. The rearrangement uses TRBV6-4 and TRBJ2-3, with 8 bases aligning to TRBD2. Germline assignment: CDR1 MRHNA and CDR2 SNTAGT. Trimming at V came to 4 bases and at J to 6 bases, leaving 3 bases not matched to a gene. The CDR3 totals 13 residues.